This TCR beta chain derives from a study of CD8 T cells in Susac syndrome. Study results and limitations: The relatively small number of individuals in the TCR sequencing and HLA analysis was acknowledged by the study.

Random hexamers served to reverse transcribe roughly 0.5 to 1 ug RNA. Amplification of TCR beta CDR3 spanned 54 Vbeta and 13 Jbeta via immunoSEQ multiplex PCR. TCRdb re-called the immunoSEQ multiplex PCR reads with MiXCR, one entry per CDR3 protein. Of 150,000 or so distinct CDR3 sequences listed, 95% were seen once; the top ten hold 0.14% to 0.15%. This clonotype appeared once. Its target is not known. CD8+ and CD4+ T cells from blood underwent TCR beta sequencing. TEMRA cells were enriched by FACS, and CD4+ and CD8+ T cells were negatively isolated. Germline values: CDR1 SQVTM, CDR2 ANQGSEA. The CDR3 is made up of 15 amino acids. V lost 4 bases and J 4 bases, leaving 18 bases between the germline ends.

The sequence derives from a human donor with multiple sclerosis. V gene TRBV29-1 combines with J gene TRBJ2-3; weak D call: TRBD2 (5 bases). Sequenced sample: CD8+ T cells from PBMCs. The chain's CDR3 is CSVGARGLRSDTQYF. CDR3 DNA: TGCAGCGTTGGAGCCCGCGGACTGCGGTCAGATACGCAGTATTTT.